This T cell receptor beta chain is drawn from a study of T cell responses to AZD1222 COVID-19 vaccine. At the level of the study: Second-dose schedules of about 4 or about 12 weeks were combined.

Germline loops: CDR1 PRHDT, CDR2 FYEKMQ (reference sequence). The CDR3 is made up of 14 amino acids. Trimming cost V 4 bases and J 3 bases, with 12 bases left between them. Clones were sequenced by immunoSEQ multiplex PCR, and TCRdb holds only the in-frame ones, with some missing. This sample yields around 140,000 clones, of which over 90% are seen a single time; 5.4% belongs to the top ten. As regards this clone: Its specificity is not known.

Broader study findings: Vaccine-associated CD4 TCRs spanned spike, dominant at 160-218 and 743-854.

The sequencing used peripheral blood, collected on day 0 of AZD1222 vaccination. The chain links TRBV13 to TRBJ1-2; D remains ambiguous. The TCR sequence derives from an adult in good health. This CDR3 reads CASSSGLGDYGYTF. The CDR3 nucleotides read TGTGCCAGCAGCTCGGGCCTTGGTGACTATGGCTACACCTTC.